Presented here are 26 T cell receptor beta chains from one specimen sequenced in a study of T cells in Graves' hyperthyroidism and ophthalmopathy. RNA transcripts yielded amplified TCR beta CDR3 regions. During a first-round RT-PCR of the TCR CDR3, the HTBI primer set was used. MiXCR, run by TCRdb on the multiplex PCR reads, gives a single entry per CDR3 protein. The sample yields 540,000 or so distinct CDR3 sequences, more than 15% seen once. Sequencing input: blood. The receptors derive from a woman younger than 45 with Graves' hyperthyroidism.

This clonotype showed up many times. J is TRBJ2-7 and V is TRBV5-1; D gene unclear. Germline lookup yields CDR1 SGHRS and CDR2 YFSETQ. There are 14 residues in the CDR3. Between the trimmed V and J ends, which lost 0 bases and 5 bases, there was a span of 12 bases. CDR3 sequence: CASSLGSVANEQYF. The DNA of the CDR3 is TGCGCCAGCAGCTTGGGGTCAGTGGCCAACGAGCAGTACTTC.

This clonotype was detected only a few times. The chain couples TRBV18 to TRBJ1-1; TRBD1 aligns across 10 bases. CDR3 size: 17 residues. CDR1 is KGHSH and CDR2 is LQKENI in the germline V gene. V was pared by 3 bases and J by 0 bases, with 7 bases of the junction left unmatched. CDR3 DNA sequence: TGTGCCAGCTCACCGTTTGGGACAGGGGCTATGAACACTGAAGCTTTCTTT. Translated: CASSPFGTGAMNTEAFF. Full variable domain (missing parts from reference TRBV18 and TRBJ1-1): NAGVMQNPRHLVRRRGQEARLRCSPMKGHSHVYWYRQLPEEGLKFMVYLQKENIIDESGMPKERFSAEFPKEGPSILRIQQVVRGDSAAYFCASSPFGTGAMNTEAFFGQGTRLTVV.

The V gene is TRBV6-1, the J gene TRBJ2-4; D gene uncertain. The V end lost 7 bases, the J end lost 0 bases, and 10 bases lay between the germline ends. Germline values: CDR1 MNHNS, CDR2 SASEGT. The CDR3 totals 14 residues. CDR3 in DNA: TGTGCCAGCAAGACTCTTCTAGCCAAAAACATTCAGTACTTC. This sequence encodes CASKTLLAKNIQYF.

This clonotype appeared a few times. This chain joins TRBV6-6 and TRBJ1-6; maybe TRBD1 (5 bases). V dropped 0 bases and J dropped 9 bases, with 15 bases sitting between them. Germline CDR1 MNHNY, CDR2 SVGAGI (reference sequence). The CDR3 consists of 16 residues. DNA for the CDR3: TGTGCCAGCAGTTACTCCCCCCCCAGGGCCGGTTCACCCCTCCACTTT. Its translation is CASSYSPPRAGSPLHF.

This clonotype occurred many times. V usage is TRBV11-1 and J usage is TRBJ2-5; D uncertain. Germline V gene data show CDR1 as SGHAT and CDR2 as FQDESV (reference sequence). V gave up 5 bases and J gave up 0 bases, with 13 bases separating them. The CDR3 totals 15 residues. DNA of the CDR3: TGTGCCAGCAGCCCCATGGACCCGTACCAAGAGACCCAGTACTTC. This codes for CASSPMDPYQETQYF.

This clonotype has ten or more counts. The J gene is TRBJ2-3, the V gene TRBV7-8, with 12 positions matching TRBD2. Germline V gene lookup returns CDR1 SGHVS and CDR2 FQNEAQ. The CDR3 is 17 residues long. After removal of 7 bases from V and 2 bases from J, the junction contained 10 bases not matched to a gene. The CDR3 DNA reads as TGTGCCAGCAAAGGAAGGACTAGCGGGATTTCCACAGATACGCAGTATTTT. This codes for CASKGRTSGISTDTQYF.

Many counts were recorded for this clonotype. This sequence joins TRBV7-9 and TRBJ1-1; 8 bases align to TRBD1. In germline, CDR1 is SEHNR, CDR2 FQNEAQ (reference sequence). Germline trimming cut 1 base from V and 7 bases from J; bases unmatched to any gene: 8. The CDR3 runs to 15 residues. The CDR3, as DNA: TGTGCCAGCAGCTTAGAGACGACAGGGGTCGTTGAAGCTTTCTTT. This gives the protein CASSLETTGVVEAFF.

Many counts were recorded for this clonotype. This rearrangement joins TRBV3-1 to TRBJ1-1; tentative D call: TRBD1 (5 bases). V lost 7 bases, J lost 2 bases, and 17 bases lay in between. Germline V lookup: CDR1 LGHDT, CDR2 YNNKEL (reference sequence). The CDR3 runs to 15 residues. Here the CDR3 DNA reads TGTGCCAGCACAGAGCACCAGGGCTTTAACACTGAAGCTTTCTTT. The encoded protein is CASTEHQGFNTEAFF.

The sample holds many counts of this clonotype. This chain links TRBV6-2 or TRBV6-3 with TRBJ1-2, with D tentatively TRBD1 (6 bases). CDR1 MNHEY and CDR2 SVGEGT come from the germline V gene. The CDR3 runs to 14 residues. V shed 4 bases and J shed 6 bases, with 15 bases lying between them. The CDR3 loop is CASSSLRGPDGYTF. CDR3 DNA sequence: TGTGCCAGCAGTTCCCTCCGGGGGCCAGATGGCTACACCTTC.

V gene TRBV5-4 combines with J gene TRBJ2-7; tentatively, D is TRBD2 (6 bases). Between the trimmed V and J ends, which lost 4 bases and 7 bases, there was a span of 15 bases. This CDR3 region has 13 residues. The germline CDR1 and CDR2 sequences are SGHNT and YYREEE (reference sequence). The CDR3 sequence: CASSPVGGTEQYF. The CDR3 DNA reads TGTGCCAGCAGCCCGGTAGGCGGGACTGAGCAGTACTTC.

The V call is TRBV7-9, the J call TRBJ1-6; 12 bases agree with TRBD1. Germline V gene sequence: CDR1 SEHNR, CDR2 FQNEAQ (reference sequence). This CDR3 is built from 19 residues. Trimming removed 5 bases from V and 9 bases from J; junction bases left unmatched: 17. Written as DNA, the CDR3 is TGTGCCAGCAGCCTTGGGGCGGGACAGGGGGCCGAAATCGGTTCACCCCTCCACTTT. Protein product: CASSLGAGQGAEIGSPLHF. Supplemented by reference TRBV7-9 and TRBJ1-6, the full variable domain reads DTGVSQNPRHKITKRGQNVTFRCDPISEHNRLYWYRQTLGQGPEFLTYFQNEAQLEKSRLLSDRFSAERPKGSFSTLEIQRTEQGDSAMYLCASSLGAGQGAEIGSPLHFGNGTRLTVT.

This clonotype was detected many times. The V call is TRBV11-2, the J call TRBJ2-1; the D gene is possibly TRBD1 (5 bases). CDR1 and CDR2 from the germline V gene are SGHAT and FQNNGV. CDR3 length: 14 residues. Trimming shortened V by 6 bases and J by 5 bases, and 14 bases separated the two germline ends. In DNA, the CDR3 is TGTGCCAGCAGTCTATGGACAAACGACAATGAGCAGTTCTTC. Residues: CASSLWTNDNEQFF.

This clonotype came up many times. The rearrangement uses TRBV28 and TRBJ2-7; 8 positions match TRBD1. The CDR3 is made up of 15 amino acids. Germline V CDR1 and CDR2: MDHEN, SYDVKM. The V segment lost 6 bases and the J segment 3 bases; nucleotides outside the gene matches: 10. CDR3 loop: CASSMGQVFFYEQYF. CDR3 nucleotide sequence: TGTGCCAGCAGCATGGGACAGGTCTTTTTCTACGAGCAGTACTTC.

V usage is TRBV7-9 and J usage is TRBJ2-7, with D possibly matching TRBD1 (5 bases). The CDR3 consists of 14 residues. The germline CDR1 and CDR2 sequences are SEHNR and FQNEAQ (reference sequence). V lost 4 bases and J 3 bases, leaving 13 bases between the germline ends. Here the CDR3 reads CASSSVLGVYEQYF. CDR3 coding DNA: TGTGCCAGCAGCTCGGTGTTAGGGGTCTACGAGCAGTACTTC.

There are many counts of this clonotype. V usage is TRBV7-2 and J usage is TRBJ2-1; 8 bases fit TRBD2. V lost 1 base to trimming and J lost 0 bases; unmatched junction nucleotides: 5. Germline V CDR1 and CDR2: SGHTA, FQGNSA. This CDR3 is 17 amino acids long. CDR3 in amino acids: CASSLGQRESSYNEQFF. CDR3 bases: TGTGCCAGCAGCTTAGGCCAGCGGGAGAGCTCCTACAATGAGCAGTTCTTC.

Ten or more counts support this clonotype. The chain combines TRBV7-3 with TRBJ2-1; D remains unclear. V was clipped by 7 bases and J by 7 bases, with 20 bases between them. The CDR3 is made up of 15 amino acids. CDR1 is SGHTA and CDR2 is FQGTGA in the germline V gene. The CDR3 DNA reads as TGTGCCAGCATCGAAGAAGTATTAGCCCTAAATGAGCAGTTCTTC. It yields the protein CASIEEVLALNEQFF. The full variable domain, its missing parts supplied by reference TRBV7-3 and TRBJ2-1, is GAGVSQTPSNKVTEKGKYVELRCDPISGHTALYWYRQSLGQGPEFLIYFQGTGAADDSGLPNDRFFAVRPEGSVSTLKIQRTERGDSAVYLCASIEEVLALNEQFFGPGTRLTVL.

This clonotype has more than one count but fewer than ten. This may stem from a read error, because a much larger clone lies one nucleotide away. The chain combines TRBV5-1 with TRBJ2-3; the D gene is possibly TRBD2 (6 bases). From germline, CDR1 is SGHRS and CDR2 YFSETQ. The CDR3 has 15 residues. The CDR3 DNA follows: TGCGCCAGCAGCTTGGACGCCCCGCGGGGAGATGCGCAGTATTTT. As protein: CASSLDAPRGDAQYF.

V gene TRBV5-1 combines with J gene TRBJ1-1; 9 nucleotides match TRBD1. After removal of 4 bases from V and 0 bases from J, the junction contained 7 bases not matched to a gene. The V gene's germline CDR1 is SGHRS and CDR2 YFSETQ. The CDR3 covers 16 residues. CDR3 amino acids: CASSESQGAMNTEAFF. For the CDR3, the DNA is TGCGCCAGCAGCGAATCACAGGGGGCTATGAACACTGAAGCTTTCTTT.

This clonotype was recorded at least ten times. The chain links TRBV15 to TRBJ2-1; 12 bases fit TRBD2. Germline CDR1 and CDR2: LNHNV and YYDKDF (reference sequence). With V trimmed by 0 bases and J by 1 base, 4 bases remained unmatched. The CDR3 runs to 18 residues. The CDR3 loop is CATSRDTGLAGSYNEQFF. The CDR3, as DNA: TGTGCCACCAGCAGAGACACTGGACTAGCGGGATCCTACAATGAGCAGTTCTTC. Full variable domain (remainder filled in from reference TRBV15 and TRBJ2-1): DAMVIQNPRYQVTQFGKPVTLSCSQTLNHNVMYWYQQKSSQAPKLLFHYYDKDFNNEADTPDNFQSRRPNTSFCFLDIRSPGLGDTAMYLCATSRDTGLAGSYNEQFFGPGTRLTVL.

This clonotype was seen many times. CDR3 amino acids: CASSLSRGVPEAFF. CDR3 bases: TGTGCCAGCAGTTTATCGCGCGGGGTCCCTGAAGCTTTCTTT. This sequence joins TRBV27 and TRBJ1-1; D not resolved. Germline CDR1 reads MNHEY; CDR2 reads SMNVEV (reference sequence). This CDR3 is built from 14 residues. The V and J ends lost 0 bases and 6 bases respectively, with 11 bases between them.

This clonotype came up many times. The chain is built from TRBV7-2 and TRBJ2-1; D might be TRBD1 (5 bases). V was trimmed by 1 base and J by 7 bases, leaving 11 bases between them. The germline gives CDR1 SGHTA, CDR2 FQGNSA. The CDR3 contains 14 residues. The DNA of the CDR3 is TGTGCCAGCAGCTTAGGTTCAGGGTGGAATGAGCAGTTCTTC. This sequence encodes CASSLGSGWNEQFF.

This clonotype was counted many times. The J gene is TRBJ1-1, the V gene TRBV29-1; D is undetermined. V was cut by 7 bases and J by 1 base, with 7 bases left in between. Germline lookup yields CDR1 SQVTM and CDR2 ANQGSEA. This CDR3 comprises 11 residues. The CDR3 coding sequence is TGCAGCGGGCGTTGGAACACTGAAGCTTTCTTT. Its protein product is CSGRWNTEAFF.

This clonotype was seen ten or more times. This chain joins TRBV14 and TRBJ2-1; 9 bases map to TRBD2. Germline V gene sequence: CDR1 SGHDN, CDR2 FVKESK. V lost 0 bases to trimming and J lost 10 bases; unmatched junction nucleotides: 7. The CDR3 is 15 amino acids. The CDR3 bases are TGTGCCAGCAGCCAAGACGGCGGGGGGGCGAGGGAGCAGTTCTTC. Amino acid sequence: CASSQDGGGAREQFF.

The CDR3, as DNA: TGTGCCAGCAGCTTAAATGCGGATAGCAATCAGCCCCAGCATTTT. This gives the protein CASSLNADSNQPQHF. The chain has TRBV7-3 and TRBJ1-5; D is ambiguous. Trimming took off 1 base at V and 0 bases at J, with 7 bases between the two ends. The germline V gene has CDR1 SGHTA and CDR2 FQGTGA. The CDR3 consists of 15 residues.

In this sample, this clonotype turned up a few times. This chain links TRBV2 with TRBJ1-5; 7 bases match TRBD1. Per the germline V gene, CDR1 is SNHLY and CDR2 is FYNNEI. V lost 7 bases, J lost 2 bases, and 5 bases stayed unmatched. CDR3 length: 14 amino acids. The CDR3 region has the DNA TGTGCCAGCAAGGGTGACAGGGGCAATCAGCCCCAGCATTTT. Amino acids: CASKGDRGNQPQHF.

This clonotype has ten or more counts. The rearrangement links TRBV3-1 to TRBJ1-2; TRBD1 might be the D (6 bases). Per the germline V gene, CDR1 is LGHDT and CDR2 is YNNKEL (reference sequence). The CDR3 totals 15 residues. Trimming left V 1 base short and J 0 bases short, with 9 bases between. CDR3 in DNA: TGTGCCAGCAGCCAAGTGACAGGTTCTAACTATGGCTACACCTTC. It translates to CASSQVTGSNYGYTF. Combining the CDR3 with reference TRBV3-1 and TRBJ1-2 gives the whole variable domain DTAVSQTPKYLVTQMGNDKSIKCEQNLGHDTMYWYKQDSKKFLKIMFSYNNKELIINETVPNRFSPKSPDKAHLNLHINSLELGDSAVYFCASSQVTGSNYGYTFGSGTRLTVV.